This entry lists 24 T cell receptor beta chains sequenced from one sample in a study of identifying expanded T cells in peripheral blood. Measured with immunoSEQ multiplex PCR; TCRdb has only the in-frame clones, and not every one. The table shows about 91,000 clones, with around 88% occurring only once. Specimen: blood. The receptors were gathered from a person between 18 and 75 years old in good health.

This clone was picked up a small number of times. The chain couples TRBV20-1 to TRBJ1-5; TRBD1 might be the D (5 bases). The CDR3 is made up of 10 amino acids. Germline assignment: CDR1 DFQATT and CDR2 SNEGSKA (reference sequence). Trimming pared 6 bases from V and 6 bases from J, leaving 6 bases between. The CDR3 region is CSAGTQPQHF. CDR3 nucleotides: TGCAGTGCGGGGACTCAGCCCCAGCATTTT.

The chain joins TRBV27 to TRBJ1-2; TRBD1 agrees at 7 bases. Trimming cost V 0 bases and J 5 bases; bases outside gene matches: 12. CDR3 length: 17 amino acids. Looked up from germline, CDR1 is MNHEY and CDR2 is SMNVEV (reference sequence). CDR3 nucleotides: TGTGCCAGCAGTTTATCCAGGGACAGTGGGAGGGTTTATGGCTACACCTTC. Translation gives CASSLSRDSGRVYGYTF.

V is TRBV29-1 and J is TRBJ2-5; 14 bases match TRBD2. V was clipped by 2 bases and J by 1 base; unmatched bases: 6. Germline CDR1 is SQVTM and CDR2 is ANQGSEA. The CDR3 extends over 17 amino acids. CDR3: CSVELGTSGGFQETQYF. CDR3 sequence (DNA): TGCAGCGTTGAACTAGGGACTAGCGGGGGTTTCCAAGAGACCCAGTACTTC.

This clone was recorded only once. As DNA, the CDR3 is TGTGCCAGCAGCTTGAATGGGGTTCAGTCCTACGAGCAGTACTTC. Translation gives CASSLNGVQSYEQYF. The rearrangement joins TRBV5-4 to TRBJ2-7; D unresolved. The CDR3 is 15 residues long. The V and J ends lost 1 base and 1 base respectively, with 12 bases between them. Germline CDR1 SGHNT, CDR2 YYREEE (reference sequence).

The chain couples TRBV6-6 to TRBJ2-3; TRBD2 aligns across 9 bases. CDR1 is MNHNY and CDR2 is SVGAGI in the germline V gene (reference sequence). The CDR3 length is 16 residues. J was trimmed by 3 bases and V by 2 bases; bases with no gene match: 6. The DNA for the CDR3 is TGTGCCAGCAGTTACCCCGGGCTAGCGGGAACAGATACGCAGTATTTT. Translated, it gives CASSYPGLAGTDTQYF.

The J gene is TRBJ2-5, the V gene TRBV6-1; 10 bases fit TRBD2. Germline loops: CDR1 MNHNS, CDR2 SASEGT. The CDR3 has 15 amino acids. The J segment lost 1 base and the V segment lost 10 bases, leaving 9 bases of the junction unmatched. The CDR3 spells CATTSLAGSQETQYF. Written as DNA, the CDR3 is TGTGCCACCACTTCACTAGCGGGGAGCCAAGAGACCCAGTACTTC.

This sequence joins TRBV6-5 and TRBJ1-1; maybe TRBD1 (6 bases). V lost 4 bases, J lost 3 bases, and 9 bases lay in between. Germline V gene data show CDR1 as MNHEY and CDR2 as SVGAGI. CDR3 length: 13 amino acids. DNA of the CDR3: TGTGCCAGCAGTTTACAGGGTCACACTGAAGCTTTCTTT. It specifies CASSLQGHTEAFF.

J is TRBJ2-2 and V is TRBV6-1; 8 bases match TRBD1. Germline V gene lookup returns CDR1 MNHNS and CDR2 SASEGT. V lost 6 bases to trimming and J lost 3 bases; unmatched junction nucleotides: 3. The CDR3 runs 14 residues. CDR3 coding DNA: TGTGCCAGCAGGGACAGGGTTTACACCGGGGAGCTGTTTTTT. Protein product: CASRDRVYTGELFF.

The rearrangement links TRBV19 to TRBJ1-1, with D tentatively TRBD1 (5 bases). V was trimmed by 3 bases and J by 5 bases, leaving 10 bases between them. Germline assignment: CDR1 LNHDA and CDR2 SQIVND (reference sequence). This CDR3 comprises 13 residues. CDR3 amino acids: CASSMGPGTEAFF. CDR3 sequence (DNA): TGTGCCAGTAGTATGGGGCCCGGGACTGAAGCTTTCTTT.

The chain couples TRBV6-1 to TRBJ1-5; tentatively, D is TRBD1 (5 bases). V dropped 7 bases and J dropped 0 bases, with 10 bases sitting between them. The CDR3 covers 14 residues. Germline CDR1 MNHNS, CDR2 SASEGT. The CDR3 protein is CASIQDISNQPQHF. CDR3 coding DNA: TGTGCCAGCATTCAGGACATTAGCAATCAGCCCCAGCATTTT.

This clone was seen just once. The chain links TRBV5-1 to TRBJ2-7; TRBD1 aligns across 7 bases. V lost 0 bases to trimming and J lost 2 bases; unmatched junction nucleotides: 2. The CDR3 loop spans 14 amino acids. Germline loops: CDR1 SGHRS, CDR2 YFSETQ. CDR3 residues: CASSLAGQTYEQYF. The DNA for the CDR3 is TGCGCCAGCAGCTTGGCGGGACAGACCTACGAGCAGTACTTC.

This chain connects TRBV27 to TRBJ1-4; D is undetermined. The CDR3 is made up of 15 amino acids. The germline gives CDR1 MNHEY, CDR2 SMNVEV (reference sequence). The V and J ends lost 5 bases and 4 bases respectively, with 14 bases between them. In nucleotides, the CDR3 is TGTGCCAGCAGTAGTCAGGCAGACTTTAATGAAAAACTGTTTTTT. Amino acids: CASSSQADFNEKLFF.

The chain carries TRBV28 and TRBJ1-3, with 8 bases matching TRBD1. V gave up 6 bases and J gave up 6 bases; unmatched junction bases: 7. There are 14 residues in the CDR3. Looked up from germline, CDR1 is MDHEN and CDR2 is SYDVKM. The CDR3 region has the DNA TGTGCCAGCAGCCGAACGGACAGGGAAAACACCATATATTTT. Translated: CASSRTDRENTIYF.

The V gene is TRBV5-1, the J gene TRBJ2-2; D tentatively reads TRBD1 or TRBD2 (5 bases each). In germline, CDR1 is SGHRS, CDR2 YFSETQ. Trimming pared 2 bases from V and 5 bases from J, leaving 13 bases between. CDR3 length equals 15 residues. The CDR3 nucleotides are TGCGCCAGCAGCTTCCGGGACCCCGGGACCGGGGAGCTGTTTTTT. Residues: CASSFRDPGTGELFF.

The gene calls are TRBV30 and TRBJ1-5, with D unresolved. The CDR3 loop spans 14 amino acids. Looked up from germline, CDR1 is GTSNPN and CDR2 is SVGIG (reference sequence). Deletions cut 1 base from V and 6 bases from J, with 13 bases between. CDR3: CAWSEGLEAQPQHF. CDR3 bases: TGTGCCTGGAGTGAGGGTCTCGAGGCTCAGCCCCAGCATTTT.

The chain joins TRBV19 to TRBJ1-1, with no clear D. Germline CDR1 reads LNHDA; CDR2 reads SQIVND (reference sequence). The CDR3 covers 16 residues. Trimming shortened V by 7 bases and J by 3 bases, and 21 bases separated the two germline ends. Written as DNA, the CDR3 is TGTGCCAGTAAACGAGGGCCGGGGAATGTCGACACTGAAGCTTTCTTT. Its translation: CASKRGPGNVDTEAFF.

The gene calls are TRBV19 and TRBJ2-7; possibly TRBD1 for D (7 bases). V shed 5 bases and J shed 6 bases, with 17 bases lying between them. This CDR3 comprises 14 residues. CDR1 LNHDA and CDR2 SQIVND come from the germline V gene (reference sequence). The CDR3 nucleotides read TGTGCCAGTAGTCCCCACAGGGGAGCGGGCGAGCAGTACTTC. It yields the protein CASSPHRGAGEQYF.

This rearrangement joins TRBV5-4 to TRBJ1-3, with D unclear. Deletions cut 0 bases from V and 4 bases from J, with 11 bases between. Germline lookup yields CDR1 SGHNT and CDR2 YYREEE (reference sequence). The CDR3 contains 15 residues. This CDR3 reads CASSLVPGAGNTIYF. The CDR3 nucleotides are TGTGCCAGCAGCTTGGTCCCGGGCGCGGGAAACACCATATATTTT.

This clone appeared a single time. V is TRBV7-2 and J is TRBJ2-7; 13 bases align to TRBD2. V lost 5 bases to trimming and J lost 2 bases; unmatched junction nucleotides: 6. Looked up from germline, CDR1 is SGHTA and CDR2 is FQGNSA. The CDR3 is 16 residues long. CDR3 region: CASSPGGLAGPYEQYF. Here the CDR3 DNA reads TGTGCCAGCAGCCCGGGGGGACTAGCGGGACCCTACGAGCAGTACTTC. The full variable domain, rest sourced from reference TRBV7-2 and TRBJ2-7, is GAGVSQSPSNKVTEKGKDVELRCDPISGHTALYWYRQSLGQGLEFLIYFQGNSAPDKSGLPSDRFSAERTGGSVSTLTIQRTQQEDSAVYLCASSPGGLAGPYEQYFGPGTRLTVT.

V and J are TRBV7-2 and TRBJ2-7, with 15 bases matching TRBD2. The CDR3 runs 17 residues. Germline assignment: CDR1 SGHTA and CDR2 FQGNSA. The V gene end was trimmed by 5 bases and the J gene end by 7 bases; junction bases not matched to a gene: 12. CDR3 bases: TGTGCCAGCAGCACAATTCGGACTAGCGGGGGGGCCCGTGAGCAGTACTTC. This encodes CASSTIRTSGGAREQYF.

This sequence joins TRBV10-2 and TRBJ2-7; D may be TRBD1 (5 bases). The germline gives CDR1 WSHSY, CDR2 SAAADI. The CDR3 has 13 amino acids. Between the trimmed V and J ends, which lost 8 bases and 3 bases, there was a span of 14 bases. The CDR3 nucleotides read TGCGCCAGCGCTAGGACACTGGACTACGAGCAGTACTTC. It specifies CASARTLDYEQYF.

This rearrangement joins TRBV5-1 to TRBJ2-3, with 10 bases aligning to TRBD2. The CDR3 is made up of 14 amino acids. CDR1 is SGHRS, CDR2 YFSETQ, per germline. Germline trimming cut 0 bases from V and 7 bases from J; bases unmatched to any gene: 2. DNA of the CDR3: TGCGCCAGCAGCTTGGGGACTAGCGGAAATACGCAGTATTTT. As protein: CASSLGTSGNTQYF.

This clone was counted a few times. The J gene is TRBJ1-3, the V gene TRBV5-3; TRBD1 is a possible D gene (6 bases). TRBV5-3 is classed as an ORF, of uncertain function. V was pared by 2 bases and J by 0 bases, with 6 bases between. CDR3 length: 14 amino acids. CDR3 region: CARSLQGSGNTIYF. CDR3 DNA sequence: TGTGCCAGAAGCTTACAGGGCTCTGGAAACACCATATATTTT.

The chain is built from TRBV15 and TRBJ1-2, with 10 bases fitting TRBD1. Germline CDR1 is LNHNV and CDR2 is YYDKDF (reference sequence). The CDR3 has 15 amino acids. V lost 1 base and J lost 8; bases outside the gene matches: 7. DNA for the CDR3: TGTGCCACCAGCAGAGCTCGACAGGGGGCGGAAGGCTACACCTTC. Encoded protein: CATSRARQGAEGYTF.